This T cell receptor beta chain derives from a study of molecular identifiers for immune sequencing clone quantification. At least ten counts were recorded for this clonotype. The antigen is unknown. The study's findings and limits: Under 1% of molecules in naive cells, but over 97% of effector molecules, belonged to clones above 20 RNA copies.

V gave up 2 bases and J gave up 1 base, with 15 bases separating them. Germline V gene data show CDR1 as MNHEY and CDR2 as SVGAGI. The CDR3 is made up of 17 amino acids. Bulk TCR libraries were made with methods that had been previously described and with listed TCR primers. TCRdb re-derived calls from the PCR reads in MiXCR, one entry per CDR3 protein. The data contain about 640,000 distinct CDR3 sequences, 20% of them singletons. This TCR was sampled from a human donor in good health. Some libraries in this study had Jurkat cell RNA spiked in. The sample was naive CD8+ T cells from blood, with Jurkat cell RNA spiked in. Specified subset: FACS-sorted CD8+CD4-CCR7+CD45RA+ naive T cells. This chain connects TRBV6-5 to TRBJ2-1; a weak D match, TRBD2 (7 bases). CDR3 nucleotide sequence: TGTGCCAGCAGTTACGGGGGCGGGAGTAGTTCCTACAATGAGCAGTTCTTC. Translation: CASSYGGGSSSYNEQFF.